Detailed here is one TCR beta chain. These data originate in a study of blood T cell repertoires in COVID-19. Assay: immunoSEQ multiplex PCR; the TCRdb copy retains only in-frame clones and omits some. The sample contains about 82,000 clones, around 88% of which appear only once. Participants reported their clinical history, and cohort assignment relied on those reports. The receptor was derived from a woman aged 45 to 65 with acute COVID-19. Sequenced input: PBMCs or T cells enriched from blood (not recorded which).

CDR3 protein: CASSALGVGEKLFF. The CDR3 DNA reads as TGTGCCAGCAGTGCATTAGGGGTGGGCGAAAAACTGTTTTTT. The gene calls are TRBV2 and TRBJ1-4; tentatively, D is TRBD1 (5 bases). Germline loops: CDR1 SNHLY, CDR2 FYNNEI. The CDR3 covers 14 residues. With 4 bases removed from V and 8 bases from J, the gap between germline ends came to 14 bases.